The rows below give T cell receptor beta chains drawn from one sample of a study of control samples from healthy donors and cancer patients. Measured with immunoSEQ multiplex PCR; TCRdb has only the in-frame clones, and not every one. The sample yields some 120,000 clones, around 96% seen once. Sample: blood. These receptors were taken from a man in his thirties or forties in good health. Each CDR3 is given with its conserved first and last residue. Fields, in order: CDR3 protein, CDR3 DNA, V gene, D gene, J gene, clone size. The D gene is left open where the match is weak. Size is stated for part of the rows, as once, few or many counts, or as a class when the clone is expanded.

CDR3 protein: CASSSQRTGTGQPQHF
CDR3 DNA: TGTGCCAGCAGCTCCCAACGGACAGGGACAGGACAGCCCCAGCATTTT
V gene: TRBV5-6
D gene: TRBD1
J gene: TRBJ1-5
clone size: .

CDR3 protein: CASSLEVYDNEQFF
CDR3 DNA: TGTGCCAGCAGCTTAGAGGTATACGACAATGAGCAGTTCTTC
V gene: TRBV11-2
D gene: .
J gene: TRBJ2-1
clone size: .

CDR3 protein: CASRPTGSGDTQYF
CDR3 DNA: TGTGCCAGCAGACCGACAGGCTCGGGAGATACGCAGTATTTT
V gene: TRBV28
D gene: .
J gene: TRBJ2-3
clone size: .

CDR3 protein: CSVGLAGPYEQYF
CDR3 DNA: TGCAGCGTCGGACTAGCGGGGCCCTACGAGCAGTACTTC
V gene: TRBV29-1
D gene: TRBD2
J gene: TRBJ2-7
clone size: .

CDR3 protein: CASSPYEGDGYTF
CDR3 DNA: TGTGCCAGCAGTCCCTATGAGGGAGATGGCTACACCTTC
V gene: TRBV6-5
D gene: .
J gene: TRBJ1-2
clone size: .

CDR3 protein: CASSFGTGQYEQYF
CDR3 DNA: TGTGCCAGCAGCTTCGGGACAGGGCAGTACGAGCAGTACTTC
V gene: TRBV5-6
D gene: TRBD1
J gene: TRBJ2-7
clone size: .

CDR3 protein: CASSQVLLPKGAFF
CDR3 DNA: TGTGCCAGCAGCCAAGTCCTACTCCCGAAGGGAGCTTTCTTT
V gene: TRBV3-1/TRBV3-2
D gene: .
J gene: TRBJ1-1
clone size: .

CDR3 protein: CASSLGHWARYEQYF
CDR3 DNA: TGTGCCAGCAGCTTGGGTCACTGGGCTCGCTACGAGCAGTACTTC
V gene: TRBV5-4
D gene: .
J gene: TRBJ2-7
clone size: .

CDR3 protein: CASSSPGQGTDGYTF
CDR3 DNA: TGTGCCAGCAGTTCCCCGGGACAGGGAACGGATGGCTACACCTTC
V gene: TRBV6-2/TRBV6-3
D gene: TRBD1
J gene: TRBJ1-2
clone size: .

CDR3 protein: CASSLDGGAPDTQYF
CDR3 DNA: TGTGCCAGCAGTTTAGACGGGGGGGCCCCAGATACGCAGTATTTT
V gene: TRBV27
D gene: TRBD2
J gene: TRBJ2-3
clone size: .

CDR3 protein: CASSLVAGPNQPQHF
CDR3 DNA: TGCGCCAGCAGCTTGGTAGCAGGGCCCAATCAGCCCCAGCATTTT
V gene: TRBV5-1
D gene: .
J gene: TRBJ1-5
clone size: .

CDR3 protein: CASSPSGTGNTEAFF
CDR3 DNA: TGTGCCAGCTCACCAAGCGGGACAGGGAACACTGAAGCTTTCTTT
V gene: TRBV18
D gene: TRBD1
J gene: TRBJ1-1
clone size: .

CDR3 protein: CASRWRQANQPQHF
CDR3 DNA: TGTGCCAGCAGATGGCGACAGGCCAATCAGCCCCAGCATTTT
V gene: TRBV28
D gene: .
J gene: TRBJ1-5
clone size: .

CDR3 protein: CASSYSYRPQAKYF
CDR3 DNA: TGTGCCAGCAGTTACTCGTACAGGCCCCAGGCTAAGTACTTC
V gene: TRBV6-2/TRBV6-3
D gene: .
J gene: TRBJ2-5
clone size: .

CDR3 protein: CASSSISSAGGKGELFF
CDR3 DNA: TGCGCCAGCAGCTCTATCTCGTCCGCCGGGGGGAAGGGGGAGCTGTTTTTT
V gene: TRBV5-1
D gene: TRBD2
J gene: TRBJ2-2
clone size: .

CDR3 protein: CASSLEGQGATEAFF
CDR3 DNA: TGTGCCAGCAGCTTGGAAGGACAGGGGGCCACTGAAGCTTTCTTT
V gene: TRBV5-4
D gene: TRBD1
J gene: TRBJ1-1
clone size: .

CDR3 protein: CASSSDREKLFF
CDR3 DNA: TGTGCCAGCAGCTCGGACCGTGAAAAACTGTTTTTT
V gene: TRBV7-2
D gene: .
J gene: TRBJ1-4
clone size: .

CDR3 protein: CASSYPTGYGYTF
CDR3 DNA: TGTGCCAGCAGTTATCCTACCGGCTATGGCTACACCTTC
V gene: TRBV6-2/TRBV6-3
D gene: .
J gene: TRBJ1-2
clone size: .

CDR3 protein: CASTSGGANTGELFF
CDR3 DNA: TGTGCCAGCACCTCCGGGGGGGCGAACACCGGGGAGCTGTTTTTT
V gene: TRBV6-5
D gene: TRBD2
J gene: TRBJ2-2
clone size: .

CDR3 protein: CASSFVSREGYGYTF
CDR3 DNA: TGTGCCAGCAGCTTCGTCTCCAGGGAGGGCTATGGCTACACCTTC
V gene: TRBV7-9
D gene: .
J gene: TRBJ1-2
clone size: .

CDR3 protein: CASSLVGDRTSPLHF
CDR3 DNA: TGCGCCAGCAGCTTGGTGGGGGACAGAACTTCACCCCTCCACTTT
V gene: TRBV5-1
D gene: TRBD1
J gene: TRBJ1-6
clone size: .

CDR3 protein: CASSTATGFAEAFF
CDR3 DNA: TGTGCCAGCAGCACCGCGACAGGGTTCGCTGAAGCTTTCTTT
V gene: TRBV7-9
D gene: TRBD1
J gene: TRBJ1-1
clone size: .

CDR3 protein: CASSRSSVNTEAFF
CDR3 DNA: TGCGCCAGCAGCCGATCATCGGTGAACACTGAAGCTTTCTTT
V gene: TRBV4-1
D gene: .
J gene: TRBJ1-1
clone size: .

CDR3 protein: CASSVPDRGTNYGYTF
CDR3 DNA: TGTGCCAGCAGCGTACCCGACAGGGGTACTAACTATGGCTACACCTTC
V gene: TRBV9
D gene: TRBD1
J gene: TRBJ1-2
clone size: .

CDR3 protein: CASSWEVLAGELFF
CDR3 DNA: TGTGCCAGCAGTTGGGAGGTATTGGCCGGGGAGCTGTTTTTT
V gene: TRBV6-2/TRBV6-3
D gene: .
J gene: TRBJ2-2
clone size: .

CDR3 protein: CASSRTGSGTEAFF
CDR3 DNA: TGTGCCAGCAGTCGCACAGGGTCGGGTACTGAAGCTTTCTTT
V gene: TRBV11-2
D gene: .
J gene: TRBJ1-1
clone size: .

CDR3 protein: CASSAEGSNYGYTF
CDR3 DNA: TGTGCCAGTAGCGCAGAGGGGTCGAACTATGGCTACACCTTC
V gene: TRBV19
D gene: .
J gene: TRBJ1-2
clone size: .

CDR3 protein: CAWSGLEWTQYF
CDR3 DNA: TGTGCCTGGAGTGGACTAGAATGGACCCAGTACTTC
V gene: TRBV30
D gene: .
J gene: TRBJ2-5
clone size: .

CDR3 protein: CASSRSSNQPQHF
CDR3 DNA: TGTGCCAGCAGTAGGAGTAGCAATCAGCCCCAGCATTTT
V gene: TRBV11-2
D gene: .
J gene: TRBJ1-5
clone size: .

CDR3 protein: CASSTGVSYEQYF
CDR3 DNA: TGTGCCAGTAGCACCGGGGTCTCCTACGAGCAGTACTTC
V gene: TRBV19
D gene: .
J gene: TRBJ2-7
clone size: once

CDR3 protein: CASSLQGVPNTEAFF
CDR3 DNA: TGTGCCAGCTCTCTACAGGGGGTCCCGAACACTGAAGCTTTCTTT
V gene: TRBV18
D gene: TRBD1
J gene: TRBJ1-1
clone size: .

CDR3 protein: CASSDDSGGAEDTQYF
CDR3 DNA: TGTGCCAGCAGTGACGATAGCGGGGGGGCCGAAGATACGCAGTATTTT
V gene: TRBV25-1
D gene: TRBD2
J gene: TRBJ2-3
clone size: once

CDR3 protein: CASRNPLETQYF
CDR3 DNA: TGTGCCAGCAGAAACCCCTTAGAGACCCAGTACTTC
V gene: TRBV28
D gene: .
J gene: TRBJ2-5
clone size: .

CDR3 protein: CASSFGHSVDTQYF
CDR3 DNA: TGTGCCAGCAGTTTCGGGCACAGTGTAGATACGCAGTATTTT
V gene: TRBV28
D gene: .
J gene: TRBJ2-3
clone size: .

CDR3 protein: CASRTGTAGELFF
CDR3 DNA: TGTGCCAGCAGAACCGGGACAGCCGGGGAGCTGTTTTTT
V gene: TRBV6-5
D gene: TRBD1
J gene: TRBJ2-2
clone size: .